A selection of T cell receptor beta chains follows, all from one sample in a study of CXCR4 blockade with PD-1 therapy in pancreatic cancer. Clones were sequenced by immunoSEQ multiplex PCR, and TCRdb holds only the in-frame ones, with some missing. This table holds 3,200 or so clones, approximately 50% found once. Sequenced material: tumor tissue. The receptors stem from a human donor with pancreatic ductal adenocarcinoma. Each CDR3 is given with its conserved first and last residue. Each record gives: V gene, D gene, clone size, J gene, CDR3 protein, CDR3 DNA. The D gene is left open where the match is weak. Rows give clone size only sometimes, using once, few, many, or a class for an expanded clone.

TRBV9	-	few	TRBJ2-2	CASSFVGGELFF	TGTGCCAGCAGTTTTGTTGGGGGGGAGCTGTTTTTT
TRBV30	TRBD1	-	TRBJ2-1	CAWDRDSSYNEQFF	TGTGCCTGGGACCGGGACAGCTCCTACAATGAGCAGTTCTTC
TRBV30	-	-	TRBJ1-2	CAWSVSTGGYTF	TGTGCCTGGAGTGTCAGTACGGGTGGCTACACCTTC
TRBV6-8	-	-	TRBJ1-2	CASSLPPVDYGYTF	TGTGCCAGCAGTTTGCCACCGGTCGACTATGGCTACACCTTC
TRBV28	-	-	TRBJ1-2	CASRGSYTDYGYTF	TGTGCCAGCAGGGGGTCTTACACAGACTATGGCTACACCTTC
TRBV7-6	-	-	TRBJ1-4	CASSSQGPQEKLFF	TGTGCCAGCAGCTCACAGGGCCCCCAGGAAAAACTGTTTTTT
TRBV9	-	large	TRBJ2-2	CASSVGGSSFDTGELFF	TGTGCCAGCAGCGTAGGGGGTAGTTCGTTCGACACCGGGGAGCTGTTTTTT
TRBV6-8	-	few	TRBJ2-1	CASSPSFYNEQFF	TGTGCCAGCAGCCCCTCGTTCTACAATGAGCAGTTCTTC
TRBV11-3	-	few	TRBJ2-3	CASSFAVNPSTDTQYF	TGTGCCAGCAGCTTTGCGGTTAACCCTTCCACAGATACGCAGTATTTT
TRBV28	-	-	TRBJ2-1	CASSLGLYNEQFF	TGTGCCAGCAGTCTAGGCCTCTACAATGAGCAGTTCTTC
TRBV30	-	-	TRBJ1-1	CAWGGNTEAFF	TGTGCCTGGGGTGGGAACACTGAAGCTTTCTTT
TRBV9	-	few	TRBJ2-5	CATTLGRQETQYF	TGTGCCACTACTTTGGGCAGGCAAGAGACCCAGTACTTC
TRBV29-1	TRBD1	-	TRBJ2-1	CSAAGGQGGDEQFF	TGCAGCGCCGCAGGCGGACAGGGCGGGGATGAGCAGTTCTTC
TRBV18	-	-	TRBJ2-1	CASSRTGLPQFF	TGTGCCAGCTCGAGAACAGGGCTCCCGCAGTTCTTC
TRBV2	-	-	TRBJ2-4	CASQGEIMVIQYF	TGTGCCAGCCAGGGAGAAATCATGGTCATTCAGTACTTC
TRBV6-8	-	few	TRBJ2-1	CASPQRSYNEQFF	TGTGCCAGCCCCCAGCGCTCCTACAATGAGCAGTTCTTC
TRBV6-8	-	medium-sized	TRBJ2-2	CASSYHTGELFF	TGTGCCAGCAGTTATCATACCGGGGAGCTGTTTTTT
TRBV19	TRBD1	-	TRBJ1-3	CASTDRGTWNTIYF	TGTGCCAGTACCGACAGGGGGACATGGAACACCATATATTTT
TRBV25-1	-	-	TRBJ1-1	CASSELGRDTEAFF	TGTGCCAGCAGTGAGTTAGGGAGGGACACTGAAGCTTTCTTT
TRBV10-2	-	-	TRBJ1-1	CASYRTSVGTEAFF	TGCGCCAGTTACAGGACGTCGGTAGGGACTGAAGCTTTCTTT
TRBV10-2	-	-	TRBJ1-1	CASREQGGITEAFF	TGCGCCAGCAGGGAACAGGGTGGGATCACTGAAGCTTTCTTT
TRBV18	-	-	TRBJ2-1	CASSPTTEDYNEQFF	TGTGCCAGCTCACCAACTACAGAAGACTACAATGAGCAGTTCTTC
TRBV6-8	TRBD1	-	TRBJ1-1	CASNTGGGRPEAFF	TGTGCCAGCAATACAGGGGGCGGGCGGCCTGAAGCTTTCTTT
TRBV18	TRBD1	-	TRBJ1-2	CASATGEGGYTF	TGTGCCAGCGCGACAGGGGAAGGTGGCTACACCTTC
TRBV30	-	-	TRBJ1-3	CAWSVSHGNTIYF	TGTGCCTGGAGTGTATCACACGGAAACACCATATATTTT
TRBV10-3	-	-	TRBJ2-5	CAISESGETQYF	TGTGCCATCAGTGAGTCAGGCGAGACCCAGTACTTC
TRBV6-8	-	few	TRBJ1-5	CASSRNRDGNQPQHF	TGTGCCAGCAGCAGAAACAGGGATGGCAATCAGCCCCAGCATTTT
TRBV14	-	-	TRBJ2-7	CASSQAGGLEQYF	TGTGCCAGCAGCCAGGCCGGCGGATTGGAGCAATACTTC
TRBV19	TRBD2	-	TRBJ2-2	CASSMSWGGNTGELFF	TGTGCCAGTAGTATGAGTTGGGGGGGAAACACCGGGGAGCTGTTTTTT
TRBV5-1	-	-	TRBJ2-7	CASSVDSWQEGEQYF	TGCGCCAGCAGCGTAGACAGTTGGCAGGAGGGCGAGCAGTACTTC
TRBV6-8	TRBD1	-	TRBJ1-3	CASSFTRQGAAGNTIYF	TGTGCCAGCAGTTTCACCCGACAGGGGGCTGCTGGAAACACCATATATTTT
TRBV30	-	-	TRBJ1-3	CAWTSTFSGNTIYF	TGTGCCTGGACCAGTACCTTCTCTGGAAACACCATATATTTT
TRBV29-1	TRBD1	-	TRBJ1-1	CSVDLGQGYTEAFF	TGCAGCGTTGACCTAGGACAGGGATACACTGAAGCTTTCTTT
TRBV18	-	-	TRBJ2-7	CASSPITSSSPEQYF	TGTGCCAGCTCACCCATCACTAGCTCCTCGCCCGAGCAGTACTTC
TRBV28	TRBD1	-	TRBJ1-3	CASSHGPGQEYSGNTIYF	TGTGCCAGCAGTCACGGTCCGGGACAGGAATACTCTGGAAACACCATATATTTT
TRBV10-2	-	-	TRBJ1-1	CASSELKENTEAFF	TGCGCCAGCAGTGAGTTGAAGGAGAACACTGAAGCTTTCTTT
TRBV12-2	-	few	TRBJ1-5	CASRSTPARSSNQPQHF	TGTGCAAGTCGCTCTACTCCCGCCCGCAGCAGCAATCAGCCCCAGCATTTT
TRBV2	-	-	TRBJ1-1	CASSVDQPYTEAFF	TGTGCCAGCAGTGTGGATCAGCCGTACACTGAAGCTTTCTTT
TRBV6-8	-	medium-sized	TRBJ2-7	CAIKAEGPYEQYF	TGTGCCATCAAGGCGGAGGGGCCCTACGAGCAGTACTTC
TRBV28	TRBD1	few	TRBJ1-5	CASSPQQTGGDFNQPQHF	TGTGCCAGCAGTCCCCAGCAGACAGGGGGCGATTTCAACCAGCCCCAGCATTTT
TRBV18	-	-	TRBJ2-2	CASSPNSEPRAGELFF	TGTGCCAGCTCACCGAATTCGGAGCCGAGGGCCGGGGAGCTGTTTTTT
TRBV14	-	-	TRBJ1-2	CASSQVARGSFAGYTF	TGTGCCAGCAGCCAAGTGGCTCGGGGGAGCTTTGCTGGCTACACCTTC
TRBV6-8	-	-	TRBJ2-7	CASSSDTLLYEQYF	TGTGCCAGCAGCTCGGACACCCTTTTGTACGAGCAGTACTTC
TRBV18	-	-	TRBJ2-1	CASSPPVGISYNEQFF	TGTGCCAGCTCACCACCAGTTGGGATCTCTTACAATGAGCAGTTCTTC
TRBV7-6	-	many	TRBJ2-7	CASSLGATAYEQYF	TGTGCCAGCAGCTTAGGTGCGACAGCCTACGAGCAGTACTTC
TRBV7-2	-	-	TRBJ1-5	CASSLAAGNQPQHF	TGTGCCAGCTCCCTTGCAGCGGGGAATCAGCCCCAGCATTTT
TRBV1	-	-	TRBJ1-1	CASSQLMTGWDTEAFF	TGCGCCAGCAGCCAATTAATGACAGGATGGGACACTGAAGCTTTCTTT
TRBV6-8	TRBD2	medium-sized	TRBJ2-7	CASSPLAGLSYEQYF	TGTGCCAGCAGCCCTCTAGCGGGCCTTTCCTACGAGCAGTACTTC